This entry lists 24 T cell receptor beta chains sequenced from one sample in a study of a mutant IDH1 vaccine in newly diagnosed glioma. Assay used: immunoSEQ multiplex PCR; TCRdb lists only in-frame clones, some missing. The table lists under 75,000 clones, more than 85% of them singletons, with roughly 2.5% in the top ten. Time point noted: baseline, week 1 (first vaccination visit). Stated treatment: pre-vaccination baseline after standard-of-care therapy. The sample consisted of PBMCs, taken from a glioma patient treated with radiotherapy, temozolomide or both. The source is a man aged 45-65 years with glioma.

The chain employs TRBV7-9 and TRBJ1-2, with D possibly TRBD1 on 6 matching bases. Germline V gene sequence: CDR1 SEHNR, CDR2 FQNEAQ (reference sequence). The germline V and J ends were trimmed by 4 bases and 7 bases, with 31 bases remaining between them. This CDR3 region has 19 residues. The CDR3 here is CASSYSTGAVGHEFAGYTF. In nucleotides, the CDR3 is TGTGCCAGCAGCTACTCGACAGGCGCCGTCGGACATGAATTTGCTGGCTACACCTTC.

The chain is built from TRBV6-1 and TRBJ2-7; TRBD1 might be the D (5 bases). Trimming removed 2 bases from V and 0 bases from J, with 14 bases in between. The CDR3 has 16 residues. Per germline, CDR1 MNHNS and CDR2 SASEGT. In DNA, the CDR3 is TGTGCCAGCAGTGAAAGCAGGACAATAAGCTCCTACGAGCAGTACTTC. Its translation is CASSESRTISSYEQYF.

The chain recombines TRBV6-1 with TRBJ2-4; either TRBD1 or TRBD2 may supply D (6 bases each). CDR3 length: 15 amino acids. Germline CDR1 MNHNS, CDR2 SASEGT. V was trimmed by 3 bases and J by 6 bases, leaving 15 bases between them. The CDR3 reads CASSDIKGGLNIQYF. As DNA, the CDR3 is TGTGCCAGCAGTGATATAAAGGGGGGCCTAAACATTCAGTACTTC.

This chain joins TRBV19 and TRBJ1-5, with D possibly TRBD1 on 5 matching bases. Trimming shortened V by 3 bases and J by 2 bases, and 11 bases separated the two germline ends. Germline CDR1 reads LNHDA; CDR2 reads SQIVND (reference sequence). This CDR3 spans 15 amino acids. The CDR3 protein is CASSMEGHGNQPQHF. The CDR3, as DNA: TGTGCCAGTAGTATGGAGGGGCACGGCAATCAGCCCCAGCATTTT.

The chain uses TRBV4-3 and TRBJ2-2; D is undetermined. The CDR3 has 16 residues. V lost 0 bases to trimming and J lost 3 bases, with 11 bases between them. Germline-derived CDR1 and CDR2 are LGHNA and YSLEER. CDR3 amino acids: CASSQDRLGYTGELFF. CDR3 DNA sequence: TGCGCCAGCAGCCAAGATAGGTTGGGGTACACCGGGGAGCTGTTTTTT.

V and J are TRBV6-5 and TRBJ2-3, with D perhaps TRBD1 (6 bases). The CDR3 runs to 14 residues. V lost 5 bases and J 3 bases, leaving 12 bases between the germline ends. The germline CDR1 and CDR2 sequences are MNHEY and SVGAGI. The DNA of the CDR3 is TGTGCCAGCAGTCTGGGGGCCGCGACAGATACGCAGTATTTT. Amino acids: CASSLGAATDTQYF.

The sample holds one count of this clone. The genes are TRBV9 and TRBJ2-7, with D uncertain. Germline V CDR1 and CDR2: SGDLS, YYNGEE. This CDR3 has 14 amino acids. V dropped 1 base and J dropped 2 bases, with 10 bases sitting between them. The CDR3 loop is CASSVRQAPYEQYF. The DNA of the CDR3 is TGTGCCAGCAGCGTAAGGCAGGCCCCCTACGAGCAGTACTTC.

The chain has TRBV28 and TRBJ1-2, with a weak D call TRBD1 (6 bases). Trimming cost V 6 bases and J 7 bases, with 12 bases left between them. CDR1 and CDR2 from the germline V gene are MDHEN and SYDVKM. The CDR3 loop spans 12 amino acids. CDR3 amino acids: CASSSGGLGYTF. DNA for the CDR3: TGTGCCAGCAGCAGTGGGGGGCTTGGCTACACCTTC.

The genes are TRBV2 and TRBJ2-5; 8 positions match TRBD2. CDR1 is SNHLY, CDR2 FYNNEI, per germline. The CDR3 totals 16 residues. V trimming: 1 base; J trimming: 1 base; junction bases outside the gene matches: 5. The CDR3 loop is CASSEDRSGAQETQYF. The CDR3 DNA reads as TGTGCCAGCAGTGAAGACCGTAGCGGGGCCCAAGAGACCCAGTACTTC. Full variable domain (outside the CDR3, taken from reference TRBV2 and TRBJ2-5): EPEVTQTPSHQVTQMGQEVILRCVPISNHLYFYWYRQILGQKVEFLVSFYNNEISEKSEIFDDQFSVERPDGSNFTLKIRSTKLEDSAMYFCASSEDRSGAQETQYFGPGTRLLVL.

The chain uses TRBV7-6 and TRBJ2-7; 10 bases are a match to TRBD2. The germline CDR1 and CDR2 sequences are SGHVS and FNYEAQ. With 5 bases clipped from V and 7 bases from J, the junction kept 8 bases outside the gene matches. This CDR3 contains 14 residues. The CDR3 region has the DNA TGTGCCAGCAGCCTCCCTAGCGGGAGTGGGGAGCAGTACTTC. It codes for CASSLPSGSGEQYF.

The chain has TRBV9 and TRBJ2-3; D is possibly TRBD1 or TRBD2 (5 bases each). Germline V gene sequence: CDR1 SGDLS, CDR2 YYNGEE. This CDR3 is built from 15 residues. Trimming cost V 4 bases and J 6 bases, with 18 bases left between them. CDR3 loop: CASSYVLGEGDTQYF. As DNA, the CDR3 is TGTGCCAGCAGCTACGTACTGGGAGAGGGGGATACGCAGTATTTT.

The V and J genes are TRBV6-6 and TRBJ2-7; 8 bases fit TRBD1. CDR3 length: 15 residues. Germline trimming cut 6 bases from V and 3 bases from J; bases unmatched to any gene: 10. The germline V gene has CDR1 MNHNY and CDR2 SVGAGI (reference sequence). CDR3 nucleotide sequence: TGTGCCAGCAGAAAAGAAACAGGGGGGATCTACGAGCAGTACTTC. Translating gives CASRKETGGIYEQYF.

Remarks on this clone: One end of the junction varies from germline; a read error may be responsible. The chain has TRBV7-7 and TRBJ1-1; D is unresolved. CDR3 length: 13 residues. Germline lookup yields CDR1 SSHAT and CDR2 FNYEAQ (reference sequence). The DNA for the CDR3 is TGTGCTAGCAGCTTGGGGAAGAACACTGAAGCTTTCTTT. Its protein is CASSLGKNTEAFF.

The V call is TRBV6-1, the J call TRBJ2-7; a possible D gene is TRBD1 (6 bases). The CDR3 covers 15 residues. Germline lookup yields CDR1 MNHNS and CDR2 SASEGT. Trimming stripped 6 bases from V and 1 base from J, with 16 bases between. Written as DNA, the CDR3 is TGTGCCAGCAGCGTATCCGGGACACCTTCCTACGAGCAGTACTTC. Its protein is CASSVSGTPSYEQYF.

The V and J genes are TRBV7-8 and TRBJ1-5, with D uncertain. V lost 5 bases to trimming and J lost 9 bases, with 11 bases between them. The length of the CDR3 is 12 residues. Germline CDR1 reads SGHVS; CDR2 reads FQNEAQ. The CDR3 DNA reads as TGTGCCAGCAGCGGCGACTTAGGGCCCCAGCATTTT. Translated: CASSGDLGPQHF. The whole variable domain, remainder taken from reference TRBV7-8 and TRBJ1-5, is GAGVSQSPRYKVAKRGQDVALRCDPISGHVSLFWYQQALGQGPEFLTYFQNEAQLDKSGLPSDRFFAERPEGSVSTLKIQRTQQEDSAVYLCASSGDLGPQHFGDGTRLSIL.

J is TRBJ2-1 and V is TRBV28; 12 bases map to TRBD2. The CDR3 has 15 residues. V lost 3 bases and J lost 5; bases outside the gene matches: 2. Germline CDR1 reads MDHEN; CDR2 reads SYDVKM. CDR3 DNA sequence: TGTGCCAGCAGTTTCGGACTAGCGGGGAACAATGAGCAGTTCTTC. It yields the protein CASSFGLAGNNEQFF. Together with reference TRBV28 and TRBJ2-1, the CDR3 gives the full variable domain: DVKVTQSSRYLVKRTGEKVFLECVQDMDHENMFWYRQDPGLGLRLIYFSYDVKMKEKGDIPEGYSVSREKKERFSLILESASTNQTSMYLCASSFGLAGNNEQFFGPGTRLTVL.

This clone was counted once. The V and J genes are TRBV4-3 and TRBJ1-2; D unresolved. Trimming shortened V by 0 bases and J by 0 bases, and 8 bases separated the two germline ends. This CDR3 contains 15 residues. Germline-derived CDR1 and CDR2 are LGHNA and YSLEER. Here the CDR3 reads CASSQDTGSNYGYTF. In nucleotides, the CDR3 is TGCGCCAGCAGCCAAGATACGGGTTCTAACTATGGCTACACCTTC.

The chain links TRBV4-3 to TRBJ2-1; TRBD2 might be the D (6 bases). The V gene lost 0 bases and the J gene lost 9 bases, with 18 bases spanning the gap. CDR3 length equals 16 residues. Germline CDR1 is LGHNA and CDR2 is YSLEER. The CDR3 region is CASSQERVGGTGEQFF. The CDR3, as DNA: TGCGCCAGCAGCCAAGAGAGGGTTGGAGGGACCGGTGAGCAGTTCTTC.

This clone was counted a single time. This chain joins TRBV2 and TRBJ2-1, with a possible D match to TRBD2 (6 bases). This CDR3 comprises 14 residues. The ends were cut back, 6 bases at V and 5 bases at J, with 14 bases in the middle. Germline assignment: CDR1 SNHLY and CDR2 FYNNEI. Here the CDR3 DNA reads TGTGCCAGCAGATCCGGGACTCTTAACAATGAGCAGTTCTTC. Translation: CASRSGTLNNEQFF.

This clone has only one observation. The chain has TRBV18 and TRBJ1-2, with 10 bases lining up with TRBD1. The CDR3 is made up of 15 amino acids. Trimming removed 3 bases from V and 6 bases from J; junction bases left unmatched: 7. Germline lookup yields CDR1 KGHSH and CDR2 LQKENI. CDR3 sequence reads: CASSPLDRGRNGYTF. CDR3 nucleotide sequence: TGTGCCAGCTCACCGCTCGACAGGGGGCGGAATGGCTACACCTTC. Filled out from reference TRBV18 and TRBJ1-2, the complete variable domain reads NAGVMQNPRHLVRRRGQEARLRCSPMKGHSHVYWYRQLPEEGLKFMVYLQKENIIDESGMPKERFSAEFPKEGPSILRIQQVVRGDSAAYFCASSPLDRGRNGYTFGSGTRLTVV.

The chain is built from TRBV7-9 and TRBJ1-3; no reliable D call. Trimming took 5 bases from V and 0 from J, leaving 5 bases between them. The V gene's germline CDR1 is SEHNR and CDR2 FQNEAQ (reference sequence). The CDR3 runs to 13 residues. DNA for the CDR3: TGTGCCAGCAGCCGGGACTCTGGAAACACCATATATTTT. Translated, it gives CASSRDSGNTIYF.

CDR3: CASSQGGTANSPLHF. CDR3 DNA: TGTGCCAGCAGCCAAGGAGGGACGGCAAATTCACCCCTCCACTTT. V gene TRBV4-2 combines with J gene TRBJ1-6, with D possibly TRBD1 on 5 matching bases. V shed 1 base and J shed 7 bases, with 11 bases lying between them. This CDR3 is built from 15 residues. Per germline, CDR1 LGHNA and CDR2 YNFKEQ.

V gene TRBV28 combines with J gene TRBJ1-5; the D is unclear. In germline, CDR1 is MDHEN, CDR2 SYDVKM. This CDR3 has 15 amino acids. The V end lost 5 bases, the J end lost 0 bases, and 11 bases lay between the germline ends. The CDR3 region is CASSLGDYSNQPQHF. In DNA form, the CDR3 reads TGTGCCAGCAGTCTGGGAGACTATAGCAATCAGCCCCAGCATTTT.

This clone was picked up one time. CDR3: CASSPLGGVTTNEQFF. The CDR3 DNA sequence: TGTGCCAGCAGCCCCCTCGGAGGGGTCACTACCAATGAGCAGTTCTTC. This chain links TRBV9 with TRBJ2-1, with D perhaps TRBD2 (6 bases). CDR3 length: 16 residues. The V end lost 4 bases, the J end lost 6 bases, and 20 bases lay between the germline ends. Germline V gene lookup returns CDR1 SGDLS and CDR2 YYNGEE.